These 19 T cell receptor beta chains were all obtained from the same sample, sequenced in a study of T cells in Graves' hyperthyroidism and ophthalmopathy (dated by TCRdb to 2018 to 2020). Receptor amplification or capture employed multiplex PCR. Instrument on record: Illumina HiSeq 2000. The TCR beta CDR3 regions were amplified from RNA transcripts. For the first round of RT-PCR on the TCR CDR3, the HTBI primer set was used together with the Qiagen OneStep RT-PCR kit. TCRdb reworked the public reads: Q25 trimming with fastp, MiXCR clone assembly, productive beta chains retained. Rows are combined by CDR3 protein, so each entry shows the most common genes and DNA. The sample includes about 590,000 distinct CDR3 sequences, with 15% to 18% observed a single time. The ten biggest clones cover 7.3% of the sample. The sample was blood. These receptors were obtained from a woman in her 30s with Graves' hyperthyroidism.

Many counts were recorded for this clonotype. This chain connects TRBV11-2 to TRBJ1-1, with 7 bases that match TRBD1. The germline CDR1 and CDR2 sequences are SGHAT and FQNNGV. The CDR3 runs to 14 residues. J lost 3 bases, V lost 4 bases, and 5 bases had no gene match. The CDR3 here is CASSSWDRYTEAFF. CDR3 nucleotide sequence: TGTGCCAGCAGCTCGTGGGACAGATACACTGAAGCTTTCTTT.

There are many counts of this clonotype. The V gene is TRBV11-2, the J gene TRBJ2-7; 15 nucleotides align to TRBD2. Trimming took 5 bases from V and 6 from J; bases not matched to a gene: 5. Germline CDR1 is SGHAT and CDR2 is FQNNGV. The CDR3 spans 15 residues. The CDR3 protein is CASSTTGLAGGEQYF. Written as DNA, the CDR3 is TGTGCCAGCAGCACTACGGGACTAGCGGGAGGCGAGCAGTACTTC.

J is TRBJ2-3 and V is TRBV20-1, with 7 bases identical to TRBD2. The length of the CDR3 is 15 residues. The trim removed 4 bases at V and 2 bases at J, leaving 9 bases unmatched. CDR1 is DFQATT and CDR2 is SNEGSKA in the germline V gene (reference sequence). The CDR3 sequence is CSATLRDYLTDTQYF. Written as DNA, the CDR3 is TGCAGTGCTACCCTCAGGGACTACCTCACAGATACGCAGTATTTT.

This clonotype was observed many times. The chain uses TRBV29-1 and TRBJ1-1, with TRBD1 matching 11 bases. V was clipped by 7 bases and J by 5 bases; unmatched bases: 6. CDR1 SQVTM and CDR2 ANQGSEA come from the germline V gene. The CDR3 loop spans 13 amino acids. CDR3 sequence (DNA): TGCAGCGCCCTGGGACAGGGGGGAACTGAAGCTTTCTTT. Amino acids: CSALGQGGTEAFF.

This clonotype was observed at least ten times. This sequence joins TRBV20-1 and TRBJ1-1; D uncertain. The germline V gene encodes CDR1 DFQATT and CDR2 SNEGSKA (reference sequence). This CDR3 has 12 amino acids. V was trimmed by 6 bases and J by 1 base, leaving 9 bases between them. DNA for the CDR3: TGCAGTGCCCCCTGGGGGAACACTGAAGCTTTCTTT. Translating gives CSAPWGNTEAFF.

This rearrangement joins TRBV9 to TRBJ1-2, with a possible D match to TRBD1 (6 bases). The CDR3 contains 13 residues. V shed 4 bases and J shed 3 bases, with 10 bases lying between them. Germline V gene lookup returns CDR1 SGDLS and CDR2 YYNGEE. As DNA, the CDR3 is TGTGCCAGCAGCCGACAGGACGACTATGGCTACACCTTC. Translation gives CASSRQDDYGYTF.

This clonotype was found a few times. The gene calls are TRBV25-1 and TRBJ2-7, with TRBD1 matching 9 bases. Germline CDR1 is MGHDK and CDR2 is SYGVNS. The junction had 9 bases not matched to a gene; V was cut back by 5 bases and J by 1 base. This CDR3 is 16 amino acids long. DNA of the CDR3: TGTGCCAGCAGTTTTGGGGGGACAGGGATTTCCTACGAGCAGTACTTC. Amino acids: CASSFGGTGISYEQYF.

There are many counts of this clonotype. This rearrangement joins TRBV7-9 to TRBJ2-5, with no clear D. This CDR3 contains 12 residues. In germline, CDR1 is SEHNR, CDR2 FQNEAQ (reference sequence). Trimming pared 5 bases from V and 5 bases from J, leaving 9 bases between. The CDR3 sequence: CASSALRETQYF. Here the CDR3 DNA reads TGTGCCAGCAGCGCCCTTCGGGAGACCCAGTACTTC.

A word on this clonotype: A much larger clone sits a single nucleotide away, making a read error possible. The CDR3 here is CASSYQRAGELFF. CDR3 nucleotides: TGTGCCAGCAGTTACCAGAGAGCCGGGGAGCTGTTTTTT. The V gene is TRBV6-2 or TRBV6-3, the J gene TRBJ2-2; D is undetermined. Per germline, CDR1 MNHEY and CDR2 SVGEGT. This CDR3 region has 13 residues. Deletions cut 2 bases from V and 6 bases from J, with 7 bases between.

This clonotype has ten or more counts. V is TRBV28 and J is TRBJ2-5, with D tentatively TRBD2 (6 bases). Germline CDR1 and CDR2: MDHEN and SYDVKM. Trimming took off 3 bases at V and 6 bases at J, with 14 bases between the two ends. This CDR3 has 14 residues. CDR3 region: CASSLEGTSQTQYF. The CDR3 nucleotides read TGTGCCAGCAGTTTGGAGGGGACTTCCCAGACCCAGTACTTC.

This clonotype came up a few times. The chain combines TRBV7-9 with TRBJ1-1; D unclear. Trimming removed 4 bases from V and 10 bases from J, with 19 bases in between. CDR3 size: 14 residues. The germline V gene encodes CDR1 SEHNR and CDR2 FQNEAQ (reference sequence). CDR3 nucleotides: TGTGCCAGCAGCTCCTTACAACGCGAAGGGCGAGCTTTCTTT. This translates into CASSSLQREGRAFF.

This clonotype was seen ten or more times. The chain combines TRBV27 with TRBJ2-3; 9 nucleotides match TRBD1. J gave up 3 bases and V 2 bases, and 3 bases lay outside the gene matches. The CDR3 runs 15 residues. The V gene's germline CDR1 is MNHEY and CDR2 SMNVEV (reference sequence). CDR3 DNA: TGTGCCAGCAGTTTACCGGACAGGGGTACAGATACGCAGTATTTT. This translates into CASSLPDRGTDTQYF.

Ten or more counts support this clonotype. CDR3 DNA: TGCGCCAGCAGCCACCCTGGGACTAGCGGCAATGAGCAGTTCTTC. It specifies CASSHPGTSGNEQFF. The chain combines TRBV4-1 with TRBJ2-1; 11 nucleotides line up with TRBD2. J lost 6 bases, V lost 3 bases, and 4 bases had no gene match. The length of the CDR3 is 15 residues. The germline CDR1 and CDR2 sequences are MGHRA and YSYEKL.

There are a few counts of this clonotype. The gene calls are TRBV7-2 and TRBJ2-2; 8 nucleotides align to TRBD2. The germline V gene encodes CDR1 SGHTA and CDR2 FQGNSA. The CDR3 has 16 amino acids. With V trimmed by 1 base and J by 2 bases, 3 bases remained unmatched. Written as DNA, the CDR3 is TGTGCCAGCAGCTTAGGCGGGAGGTATAACACCGGGGAGCTGTTTTTT. Amino acids: CASSLGGRYNTGELFF.

The chain combines TRBV6-2 or TRBV6-3 with TRBJ2-1; 15 bases agree with TRBD2. Germline values: CDR1 MNHEY, CDR2 SVGEGT. The CDR3 has 19 amino acids. The J segment lost 2 bases and the V segment lost 6 bases, leaving 11 bases of the junction unmatched. The CDR3 protein is CASSNEGLAGGGTYNEQFF. In nucleotides, the CDR3 is TGTGCCAGCAGCAACGAGGGACTAGCGGGAGGAGGGACCTACAATGAGCAGTTCTTC.

There are many counts of this clonotype. The chain links TRBV11-3 to TRBJ2-5; the D call may be TRBD1 or TRBD2 (7 bases each). The CDR3 length is 15 residues. Germline values: CDR1 SGHNT, CDR2 YENEEA. V lost 6 bases to trimming and J lost 5 bases, with 19 bases between them. CDR3 sequence: CASSLTQGRGETQYF. In nucleotides, the CDR3 is TGTGCCAGCAGTCTCACACAGGGGAGGGGGGAGACCCAGTACTTC.

This clonotype was detected ten times or more. The chain links TRBV12-3 or TRBV12-4 to TRBJ2-1, with TRBD1 matching over 8 bases. CDR3 size: 18 residues. Germline trimming cut 4 bases from V and 1 base from J; bases unmatched to any gene: 12. Written as DNA, the CDR3 is TGTGCCAGCAGTTCCCCCCGACGGACAGGGAAATCCTACAATGAGCAGTTCTTC. Translation: CASSSPRRTGKSYNEQFF.

There are many counts of this clonotype. The CDR3 coding sequence is TGTGCCAGCAGCCAAGAACTAGAAGCCGGCGAGCAGTACTTC. Translating gives CASSQELEAGEQYF. The chain links TRBV3-1 to TRBJ2-7; possible D gene TRBD2, 5 bases. The length of the CDR3 is 14 residues. Germline V gene sequence: CDR1 LGHDT, CDR2 YNNKEL (reference sequence). V lost 0 bases, J lost 6 bases, and 12 bases lay in between.

This clonotype came up many times. The CDR3 coding sequence is TGTGCCAGGGGCCACACTGAAGCTTTCTTT. It translates to CARGHTEAFF. The gene calls are TRBV2 and TRBJ1-1; D is unclear. CDR1 and CDR2 from the germline V gene are SNHLY and FYNNEI. Trimming removed 9 bases at V and 3 bases at J, with 5 bases between. This CDR3 contains 10 residues.